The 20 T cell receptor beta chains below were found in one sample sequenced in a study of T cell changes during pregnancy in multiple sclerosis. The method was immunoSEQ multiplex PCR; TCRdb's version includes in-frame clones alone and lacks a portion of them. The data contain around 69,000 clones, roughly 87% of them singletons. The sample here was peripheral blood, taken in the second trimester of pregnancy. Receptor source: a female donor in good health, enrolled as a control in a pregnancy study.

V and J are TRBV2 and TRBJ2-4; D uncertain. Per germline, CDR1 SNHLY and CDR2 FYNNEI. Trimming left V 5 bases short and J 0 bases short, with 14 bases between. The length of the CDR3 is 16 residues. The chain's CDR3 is CASSTDVRLAKNIQYF. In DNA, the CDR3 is TGTGCCAGCAGTACCGACGTTCGACTAGCCAAAAACATTCAGTACTTC.

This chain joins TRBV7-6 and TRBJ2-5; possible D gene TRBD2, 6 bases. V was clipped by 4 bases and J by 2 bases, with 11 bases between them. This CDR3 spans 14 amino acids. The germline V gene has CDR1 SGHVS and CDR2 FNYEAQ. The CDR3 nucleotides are TGTGCCAGCAGCTCGGGACTGGGACAAGAGACCCAGTACTTC. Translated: CASSSGLGQETQYF.

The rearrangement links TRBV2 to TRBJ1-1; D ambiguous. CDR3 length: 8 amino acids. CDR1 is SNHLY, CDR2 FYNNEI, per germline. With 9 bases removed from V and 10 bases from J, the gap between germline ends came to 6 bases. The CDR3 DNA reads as TGTGCCAGAAACACAGCTTTCTTT. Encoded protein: CARNTAFF.

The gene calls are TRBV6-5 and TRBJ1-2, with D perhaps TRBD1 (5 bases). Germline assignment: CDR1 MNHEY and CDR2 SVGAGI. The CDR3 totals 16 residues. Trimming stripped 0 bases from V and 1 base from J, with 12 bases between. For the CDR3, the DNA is TGTGCCAGCAGTTACTCGTCTGGACAAAGTAACTATGGCTACACCTTC. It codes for CASSYSSGQSNYGYTF.

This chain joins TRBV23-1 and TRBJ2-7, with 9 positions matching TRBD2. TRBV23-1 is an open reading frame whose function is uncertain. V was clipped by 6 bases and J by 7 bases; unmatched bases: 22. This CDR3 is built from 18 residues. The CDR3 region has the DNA TGCGCCAGCAGCCAGCCGGGGTGGGGCGGGGGGGTACTGCTGGAGCAGTACTTC. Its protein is CASSQPGWGGGVLLEQYF.

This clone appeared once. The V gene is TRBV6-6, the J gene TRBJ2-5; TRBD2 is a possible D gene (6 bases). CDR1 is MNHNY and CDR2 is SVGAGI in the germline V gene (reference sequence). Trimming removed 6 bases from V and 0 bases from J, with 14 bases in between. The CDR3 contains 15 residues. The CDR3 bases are TGTGCCAGCAGGGGGACCTTAGCGGACCAAGAGACCCAGTACTTC. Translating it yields CASRGTLADQETQYF.

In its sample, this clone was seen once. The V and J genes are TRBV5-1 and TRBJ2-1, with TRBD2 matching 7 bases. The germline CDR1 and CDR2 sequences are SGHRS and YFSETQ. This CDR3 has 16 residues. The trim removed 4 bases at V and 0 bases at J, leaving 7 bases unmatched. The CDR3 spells CASSPQGGSSYNEQFF. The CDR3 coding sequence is TGCGCCAGCAGCCCCCAAGGCGGGAGCTCCTACAATGAGCAGTTCTTC.

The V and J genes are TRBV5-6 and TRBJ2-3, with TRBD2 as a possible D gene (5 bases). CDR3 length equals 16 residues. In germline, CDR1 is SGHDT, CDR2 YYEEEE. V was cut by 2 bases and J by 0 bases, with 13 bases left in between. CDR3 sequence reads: CASSFGVRGSTDTQYF. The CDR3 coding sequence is TGTGCCAGCAGCTTTGGGGTACGAGGGAGCACAGATACGCAGTATTTT.

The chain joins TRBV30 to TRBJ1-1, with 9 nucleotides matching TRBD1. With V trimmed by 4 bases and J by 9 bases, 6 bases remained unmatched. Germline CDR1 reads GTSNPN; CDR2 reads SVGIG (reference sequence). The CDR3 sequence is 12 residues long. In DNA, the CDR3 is TGTGCCTGGACCGCTACAGGGGGCCAAGCTTTCTTT. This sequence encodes CAWTATGGQAFF.

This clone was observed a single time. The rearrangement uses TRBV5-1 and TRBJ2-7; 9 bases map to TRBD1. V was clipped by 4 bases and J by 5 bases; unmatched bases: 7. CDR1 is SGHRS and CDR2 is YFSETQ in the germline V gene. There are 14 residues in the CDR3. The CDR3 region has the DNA TGCGCCAGCAGCGGCCTCACAGGGGGCCACGAGCAGTACTTC. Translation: CASSGLTGGHEQYF.

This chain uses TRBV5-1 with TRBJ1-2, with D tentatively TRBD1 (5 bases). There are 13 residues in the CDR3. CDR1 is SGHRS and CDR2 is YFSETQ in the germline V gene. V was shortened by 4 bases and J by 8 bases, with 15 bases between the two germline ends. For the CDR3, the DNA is TGCGCCAGCAGCGGGGACTTATCGACCGGCTACACCTTC. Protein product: CASSGDLSTGYTF.

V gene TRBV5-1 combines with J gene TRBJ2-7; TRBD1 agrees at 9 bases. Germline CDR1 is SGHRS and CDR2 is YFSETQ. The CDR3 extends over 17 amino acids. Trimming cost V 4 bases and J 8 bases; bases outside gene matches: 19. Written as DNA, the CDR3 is TGCGCCAGCAGCCTAGGACAGGGGATGGGATACTACGATAAGCAGTACTTC. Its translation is CASSLGQGMGYYDKQYF. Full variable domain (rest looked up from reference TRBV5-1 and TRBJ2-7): KAGVTQTPRYLIKTRGQQVTLSCSPISGHRSVSWYQQTPGQGLQFLFEYFSETQRNKGNFPGRFSGRQFSNSRSEMNVSTLELGDSALYLCASSLGQGMGYYDKQYFGPGTRLTVT.

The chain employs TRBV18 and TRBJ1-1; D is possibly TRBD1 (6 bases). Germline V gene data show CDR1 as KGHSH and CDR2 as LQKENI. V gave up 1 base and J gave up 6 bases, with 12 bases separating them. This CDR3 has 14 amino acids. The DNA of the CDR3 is TGTGCCAGCTCACCACAGCGGGACACCGCTGAAGCTTTCTTT. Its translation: CASSPQRDTAEAFF.

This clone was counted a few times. This CDR3 is CASSLVPLPAPHKQYF. The DNA for the CDR3 is TGTGCCAGCAGCTTGGTCCCACTACCTGCCCCGCATAAGCAGTACTTC. V gene TRBV5-8 combines with J gene TRBJ2-7; no definite D call. CDR3 length equals 16 residues. Looked up from germline, CDR1 is SGHTS and CDR2 is YDEGEE. V lost 0 bases and J 8 bases, leaving 21 bases between the germline ends.

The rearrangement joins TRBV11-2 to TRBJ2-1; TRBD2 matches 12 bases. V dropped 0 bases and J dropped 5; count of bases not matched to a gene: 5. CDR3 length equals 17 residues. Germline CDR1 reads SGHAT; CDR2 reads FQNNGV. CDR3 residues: CASSLEPSGGDNNEQFF. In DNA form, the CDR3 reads TGTGCCAGCAGCTTAGAACCTAGCGGGGGGGATAACAATGAGCAGTTCTTC.

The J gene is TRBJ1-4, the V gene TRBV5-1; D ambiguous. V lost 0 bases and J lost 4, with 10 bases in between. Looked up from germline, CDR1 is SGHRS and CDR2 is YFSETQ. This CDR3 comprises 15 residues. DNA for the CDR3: TGCGCCAGCAGCTTGGCCGATCGGGATAATGAAAAACTGTTTTTT. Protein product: CASSLADRDNEKLFF.

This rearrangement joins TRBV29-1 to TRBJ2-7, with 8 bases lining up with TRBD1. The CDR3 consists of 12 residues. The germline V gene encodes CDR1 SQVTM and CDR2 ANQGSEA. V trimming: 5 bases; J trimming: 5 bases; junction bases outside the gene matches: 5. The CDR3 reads CSVRQGSHEQYF. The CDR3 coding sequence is TGCAGCGTTCGACAGGGGTCTCACGAGCAGTACTTC.

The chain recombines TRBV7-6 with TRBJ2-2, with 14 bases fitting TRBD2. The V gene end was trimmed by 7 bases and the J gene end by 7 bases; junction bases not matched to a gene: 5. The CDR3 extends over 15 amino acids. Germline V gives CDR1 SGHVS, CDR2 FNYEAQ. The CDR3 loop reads CASTQGLAGVGELFF. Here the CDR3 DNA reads TGTGCCAGCACCCAGGGACTAGCGGGAGTCGGGGAGCTGTTTTTT.

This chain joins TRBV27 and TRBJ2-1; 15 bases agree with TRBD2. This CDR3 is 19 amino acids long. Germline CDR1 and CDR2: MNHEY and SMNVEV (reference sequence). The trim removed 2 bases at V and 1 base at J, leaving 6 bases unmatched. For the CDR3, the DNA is TGTGCCAGCAGTTTACCAGGACTAGCGGGAGGGCCTTCCTACAATGAGCAGTTCTTC. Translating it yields CASSLPGLAGGPSYNEQFF.

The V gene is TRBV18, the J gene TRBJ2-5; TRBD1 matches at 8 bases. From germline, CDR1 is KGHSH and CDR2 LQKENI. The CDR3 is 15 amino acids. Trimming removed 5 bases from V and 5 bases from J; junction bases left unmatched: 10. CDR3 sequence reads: CASSTSRGLSETQYF. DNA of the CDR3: TGTGCCAGCTCAACGTCCAGGGGGCTTTCGGAGACCCAGTACTTC.